This T cell receptor (beta chain) is drawn from a study of T cell responses to AZD1222 COVID-19 vaccine. Study summary: Pooling was applied to second doses at about 4 or about 12 weeks.

Study outcomes and limitations: Among the donors, most were white British and more were female, and clonal diversity was possibly underestimated. Recipients of AZD1222 seropositive at baseline numbered only 5 to 7. Only after the peak T cell response were repertoires sampled.

Only in-frame clones appear in the TCRdb table, and some are missing; sequencing was by immunoSEQ multiplex PCR. Among under 140,000 clones, 81% were seen once, and the ten largest hold around 4.6%. A remark on this clone: Its antigen is undetermined.

The sequencing used peripheral blood, collected on day 0 of AZD1222 vaccination. This TCR was recovered from an adult in good health.

The CDR3 sequence is CASRRSGGGRGQETQYF. DNA for the CDR3: TGTGCCAGCAGGCGTAGCGGGGGGGGCCGGGGCCAAGAGACCCAGTACTTC. The chain couples TRBV2 to TRBJ2-5, with TRBD2 matching over 11 bases. J was trimmed by 1 base and V by 6 bases; bases with no gene match: 10. The germline V gene has CDR1 SNHLY and CDR2 FYNNEI. This CDR3 has 17 residues. The full variable domain, its missing parts supplied by reference TRBV2 and TRBJ2-5, is EPEVTQTPSHQVTQMGQEVILRCVPISNHLYFYWYRQILGQKVEFLVSFYNNEISEKSEIFDDQFSVERPDGSNFTLKIRSTKLEDSAMYFCASRRSGGGRGQETQYFGPGTRLLVL.